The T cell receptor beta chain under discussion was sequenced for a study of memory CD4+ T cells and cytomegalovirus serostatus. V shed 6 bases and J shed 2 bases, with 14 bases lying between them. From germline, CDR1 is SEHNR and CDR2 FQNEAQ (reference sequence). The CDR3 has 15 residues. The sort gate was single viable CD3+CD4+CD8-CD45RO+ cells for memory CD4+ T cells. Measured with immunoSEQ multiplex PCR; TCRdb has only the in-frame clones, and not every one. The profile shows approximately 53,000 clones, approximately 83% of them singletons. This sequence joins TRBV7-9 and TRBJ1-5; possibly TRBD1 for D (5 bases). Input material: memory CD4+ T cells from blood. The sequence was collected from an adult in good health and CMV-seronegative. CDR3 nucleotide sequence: TGTGCCAGCAGTAATGGGGCTTTCCGCAATCAGCCCCAGCATTTT. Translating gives CASSNGAFRNQPQHF.